One T cell receptor (beta chain) is described in this entry. This entry is derived from a study of blood T cells in healthy people across ages. This CDR3 is built from 16 residues. Germline V gene data show CDR1 as MGHRA and CDR2 as YSYEKL. Trimming cost V 0 bases and J 0 bases, with 11 bases left between them. Using a J-beta primer mix together with a sample-barcoded 5' primer, a second PCR was run for roughly 7 to 12 cycles. TCRdb reprocessed the 5' RACE reads with MiXCR, giving one entry per CDR3 protein. The sample yields roughly 2 million distinct CDR3 sequences, 40% to 55% seen once. This sequence was found in a woman aged 40 to 55 in good health. V gene TRBV4-1 combines with J gene TRBJ1-1; weak D call: TRBD1 (5 bases). Sequencing was done on a sample of blood. The CDR3 protein is CASSQEVVGVNTEAFF. CDR3 DNA: TGCGCCAGCAGCCAAGAAGTAGTAGGGGTGAACACTGAAGCTTTCTTT.